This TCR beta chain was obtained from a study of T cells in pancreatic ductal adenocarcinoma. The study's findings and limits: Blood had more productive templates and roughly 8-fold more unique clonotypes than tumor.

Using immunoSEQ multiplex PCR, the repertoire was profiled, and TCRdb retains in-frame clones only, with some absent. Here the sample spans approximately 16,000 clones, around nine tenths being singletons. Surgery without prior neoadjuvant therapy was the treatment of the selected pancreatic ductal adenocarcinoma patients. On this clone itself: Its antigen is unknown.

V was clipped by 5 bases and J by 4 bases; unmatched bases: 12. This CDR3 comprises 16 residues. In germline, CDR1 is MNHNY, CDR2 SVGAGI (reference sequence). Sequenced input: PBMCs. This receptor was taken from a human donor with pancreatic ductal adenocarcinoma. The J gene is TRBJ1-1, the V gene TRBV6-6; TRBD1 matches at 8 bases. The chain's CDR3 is CASSHQGAPPFTEAFF. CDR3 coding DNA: TGTGCCAGCAGTCACCAGGGGGCGCCCCCCTTCACTGAAGCTTTCTTT.